The 26 T cell receptor beta chains below come from one sample, sequenced in a study of blood T cell repertoires in COVID-19. Using immunoSEQ multiplex PCR, the repertoire was profiled, and TCRdb retains in-frame clones only, with some absent. The sample has under 150,000 clones, about 80% seen once; the top ten hold roughly 6.5%. Sequenced sample: peripheral blood. These receptors came from a human donor in a cohort sampled during active COVID-19.

The chain couples TRBV3-1 (or the pseudogene TRBV3-2) to TRBJ2-7, with D possibly matching TRBD1 (5 bases). The CDR3 is made up of 14 amino acids. Germline V gene data show CDR1 as LGHDT and CDR2 as YNNKEL (reference sequence). Trimming cost V 1 base and J 2 bases, with 9 bases left between them. CDR3 bases: TGTGCCAGCAGCCAAGTTGCCAGGGCCTACGAGCAGTACTTC. This sequence encodes CASSQVARAYEQYF.

V is TRBV7-9 and J is TRBJ1-5; 9 nucleotides match TRBD1. The CDR3 runs 17 residues. Germline V gene data show CDR1 as SEHNR and CDR2 as FQNEAQ (reference sequence). V lost 1 base to trimming and J lost 0 bases; unmatched junction nucleotides: 4. CDR3 in amino acids: CASSLGVGQGSNQPQHF. CDR3 nucleotides: TGTGCCAGCAGCTTAGGGGTGGGACAGGGTAGCAATCAGCCCCAGCATTTT. Drawing the rest from reference TRBV7-9 and TRBJ1-5, the complete variable domain is DTGVSQNPRHKITKRGQNVTFRCDPISEHNRLYWYRQTLGQGPEFLTYFQNEAQLEKSRLLSDRFSAERPKGSFSTLEIQRTEQGDSAMYLCASSLGVGQGSNQPQHFGDGTRLSIL.

The genes are TRBV7-2 and TRBJ1-1; no definite D call. There are 13 residues in the CDR3. Per germline, CDR1 SGHTA and CDR2 FQGNSA. The germline V and J ends were trimmed by 3 bases and 6 bases, with 11 bases remaining between them. CDR3 sequence (DNA): TGTGCCAGCAGCTTGAGGTCGGGTTCTGAAGCTTTCTTT. Its translation: CASSLRSGSEAFF.

The chain links TRBV4-3 to TRBJ2-1; D unclear. Trimming removed 0 bases at V and 6 bases at J, with 12 bases between. The CDR3 has 15 amino acids. CDR1 and CDR2 (germline): LGHNA, YSLEER. The CDR3 loop is CASSQDPALPNEQFF. The CDR3 DNA is TGCGCCAGCAGCCAAGACCCAGCACTACCCAATGAGCAGTTCTTC.

This clone was detected a few times. The chain couples TRBV7-9 to TRBJ2-7; D not resolved. The germline V gene has CDR1 SEHNR and CDR2 FQNEAQ (reference sequence). The CDR3 runs to 15 residues. Deletions cut 1 base from V and 1 base from J, with 11 bases between. The CDR3 loop reads CASSLGDGVSYEQYF. The CDR3, as DNA: TGTGCCAGCAGCTTAGGCGACGGAGTTTCCTACGAGCAGTACTTC.

The gene calls are TRBV5-4 and TRBJ2-1; 8 nucleotides line up with TRBD2. V was pared by 4 bases and J by 5 bases, with 8 bases of the junction left unmatched. Germline CDR1 reads SGHNT; CDR2 reads YYREEE (reference sequence). The CDR3 consists of 15 residues. The CDR3 reads CASSGSGRWNNEQFF. The CDR3 DNA sequence: TGTGCCAGCAGCGGAAGCGGGAGATGGAACAATGAGCAGTTCTTC.

The chain has TRBV28 and TRBJ1-2; 7 positions agree with TRBD1. Per the germline V gene, CDR1 is MDHEN and CDR2 is SYDVKM. V dropped 5 bases and J dropped 3; count of bases not matched to a gene: 6. This CDR3 is built from 14 residues. CDR3 residues: CASSPIGTDYGYTF. The CDR3 coding sequence is TGTGCCAGCAGTCCCATTGGGACAGACTATGGCTACACCTTC.

The chain carries TRBV3-1 (or the pseudogene TRBV3-2) and TRBJ2-5, with 7 bases fitting TRBD2. V lost 3 bases and J lost 3; bases outside the gene matches: 1. Germline lookup yields CDR1 LGHDT and CDR2 YNNKEL (reference sequence). CDR3 length equals 13 residues. The CDR3 region is CASSHRGEETQYF. CDR3 DNA: TGTGCCAGCAGCCACCGGGGGGAAGAGACCCAGTACTTC.

The V and J genes are TRBV7-9 and TRBJ1-2; 7 nucleotides agree with TRBD1. The CDR3 has 16 amino acids. The germline CDR1 and CDR2 sequences are SEHNR and FQNEAQ (reference sequence). V lost 2 bases, J lost 6 bases, and 12 bases stayed unmatched. In DNA form, the CDR3 reads TGTGCCAGCAGCTTAACGGGACAGAATATAATGGATGGCTACACCTTC. Protein: CASSLTGQNIMDGYTF.

The chain is built from TRBV19 and TRBJ1-1; no firm D call. Trimming shortened V by 1 base and J by 3 bases, and 18 bases separated the two germline ends. The CDR3 extends over 17 amino acids. Germline V gene lookup returns CDR1 LNHDA and CDR2 SQIVND (reference sequence). CDR3 bases: TGTGCCAGTAGTATAGTCGGACTCCCGGGAGAGGACACTGAAGCTTTCTTT. Translated, it gives CASSIVGLPGEDTEAFF.

The CDR3 DNA reads as TGTGCCAGCAGCAAACTGCGGGGAATAGGCTCCTACGAGCAGTACTTC. Translation gives CASSKLRGIGSYEQYF. The chain recombines TRBV11-2 with TRBJ2-7; TRBD2 is a possible D gene (6 bases). In germline, CDR1 is SGHAT, CDR2 FQNNGV. The germline V and J ends were trimmed by 5 bases and 0 bases, with 17 bases remaining between them. The CDR3 is 16 residues long.

The V gene is TRBV7-8, the J gene TRBJ2-1, with D possibly TRBD2 on 5 matching bases. V lost 0 bases and J lost 2, with 8 bases in between. The CDR3 is 15 amino acids. CDR1 is SGHVS, CDR2 FQNEAQ, per germline. CDR3 sequence (DNA): TGTGCCAGCAGCTTAGCAGGGCGGGCCTACAATGAGCAGTTCTTC. It codes for CASSLAGRAYNEQFF.

The rearrangement uses TRBV5-1 and TRBJ1-1; D might be TRBD1 (6 bases). V was pared by 1 base and J by 7 bases, with 20 bases between. The germline CDR1 and CDR2 sequences are SGHRS and YFSETQ. The CDR3 is 16 amino acids. Written as DNA, the CDR3 is TGCGCCAGCAGCTTGAGGGCAGGAGGTCCAGGGGATGAAGCTTTCTTT. Translating it yields CASSLRAGGPGDEAFF.

In DNA, the CDR3 is TGTGCCAGCAGCGCCGGACAGACCTACGAGCAGTACTTC. Residues: CASSAGQTYEQYF. The chain has TRBV9 and TRBJ2-7, with D perhaps TRBD1 (6 bases). The CDR3 is 13 residues long. The germline V and J ends were trimmed by 3 bases and 2 bases, with 9 bases remaining between them. Germline CDR1 is SGDLS and CDR2 is YYNGEE.

The chain is built from TRBV7-6 and TRBJ2-2, with TRBD2 as a possible D gene (7 bases). The V and J ends lost 5 bases and 6 bases respectively, with 19 bases between them. Germline V lookup: CDR1 SGHVS, CDR2 FNYEAQ. The CDR3 extends over 16 amino acids. The CDR3 nucleotides read TGTGCCAGCAGCCCCCAAGGGGGGGGGTTGGCCGGGGAGCTGTTTTTT. Translated: CASSPQGGGLAGELFF. The whole variable domain, remainder taken from reference TRBV7-6 and TRBJ2-2, is GAGVSQSPRYKVTKRGQDVALRCDPISGHVSLYWYRQALGQGPEFLTYFNYEAQQDKSGLPNDRFSAERPEGSISTLTIQRTEQRDSAMYRCASSPQGGGLAGELFFGEGSRLTVL.

This clone was picked up a small number of times. V and J are TRBV7-6 and TRBJ2-1; 7 nucleotides align to TRBD2. V shed 3 bases, J shed 7 bases, and the junction held 9 bases outside the gene matches. The CDR3 length is 15 residues. Germline loops: CDR1 SGHVS, CDR2 FNYEAQ. CDR3: CASSFFRTRENEQFF. The CDR3 DNA follows: TGTGCCAGCAGCTTTTTTAGGACTAGGGAGAATGAGCAGTTCTTC.

The chain combines TRBV6-5 with TRBJ2-7, with D perhaps matching TRBD2 (5 bases). Trimming took off 6 bases at V and 2 bases at J, with 14 bases between the two ends. The length of the CDR3 is 14 residues. Germline CDR1 MNHEY, CDR2 SVGAGI. CDR3 DNA sequence: TGTGCCAGCAGCCCCGAGCGGATAACCTACGAGCAGTACTTC. This gives the protein CASSPERITYEQYF.

This clone is a singleton in its sample. The chain joins TRBV5-1 to TRBJ2-3, with TRBD1 identical over 7 bases. Trimming removed 7 bases from V and 0 bases from J; junction bases left unmatched: 5. The CDR3 runs to 14 residues. In germline, CDR1 is SGHRS, CDR2 YFSETQ. The CDR3 reads CASPRTGSTDTQYF. DNA of the CDR3: TGCGCCAGCCCGAGGACAGGTAGCACAGATACGCAGTATTTT. The whole variable domain, filled in from reference TRBV5-1 and TRBJ2-3, reads KAGVTQTPRYLIKTRGQQVTLSCSPISGHRSVSWYQQTPGQGLQFLFEYFSETQRNKGNFPGRFSGRQFSNSRSEMNVSTLELGDSALYLCASPRTGSTDTQYFGPGTRLTVL.

The chain uses TRBV7-6 and TRBJ2-7, with 10 bases lining up with TRBD1. The CDR3 spans 16 residues. Losses at the gene ends were 0 bases for V and 4 bases for J; bases not matched to a gene: 6. Germline V gives CDR1 SGHVS, CDR2 FNYEAQ. This chain's CDR3 is CASSLAGGQGDYEQYF. The CDR3 DNA reads TGTGCCAGCAGCTTAGCAGGTGGACAGGGGGATTACGAGCAGTACTTC.

The DNA for the CDR3 is TGTGCCAGCAGCCTTCGGACAGGGCTGGGCTACACCTTC. It codes for CASSLRTGLGYTF. The chain links TRBV3-1 (or the pseudogene TRBV3-2) to TRBJ1-2; TRBD1 agrees at 8 bases. Germline-derived CDR1 and CDR2 are LGHDT and YNNKEL (reference sequence). This CDR3 region has 13 residues. Trimming took 4 bases from V and 8 from J; bases not matched to a gene: 6.

This clone showed up just once. The chain has TRBV27 and TRBJ2-1; possibly TRBD1 for D (6 bases). V lost 5 bases, J lost 8 bases, and 22 bases lay in between. From germline, CDR1 is MNHEY and CDR2 SMNVEV (reference sequence). This CDR3 has 16 amino acids. The CDR3 region has the DNA TGTGCCAGCAGTCTCTATCTGGACAGACCTAGGGATGAGCAGTTCTTC. The encoded protein is CASSLYLDRPRDEQFF.

The rearrangement uses TRBV6-5 and TRBJ1-6; D is ambiguous. CDR1 is MNHEY and CDR2 is SVGAGI in the germline V gene. This CDR3 region has 15 residues. Deletions cut 8 bases from V and 0 bases from J, with 11 bases between. Here the CDR3 reads CASHLSGSYNSPLHF. DNA of the CDR3: TGTGCCAGCCACCTATCGGGCTCCTATAATTCACCCCTCCACTTT.

The V and J genes are TRBV7-2 and TRBJ1-1; 10 bases are a match to TRBD1. Germline V CDR1 and CDR2: SGHTA, FQGNSA. The CDR3 covers 15 residues. Trimming cost V 5 bases and J 5 bases; bases outside gene matches: 8. The CDR3, as DNA: TGTGCCAGCAGCGTCGACAGGGGGCTAAGGACTGAAGCTTTCTTT. Its translation: CASSVDRGLRTEAFF.

The chain links TRBV6-6 to TRBJ2-5; 9 nucleotides align to TRBD2. Germline assignment: CDR1 MNHNY and CDR2 SVGAGI (reference sequence). After removal of 2 bases from V and 3 bases from J, the junction contained 7 bases not matched to a gene. The CDR3 covers 16 residues. The CDR3 DNA sequence: TGTGCCAGCAGTTACGTGGCTAGCGGGGAGAAAGAGACCCAGTACTTC. It is translated as CASSYVASGEKETQYF.

The genes are TRBV2 and TRBJ2-1; a weak D match, TRBD2 (6 bases). Germline-derived CDR1 and CDR2 are SNHLY and FYNNEI. The CDR3 sequence is 18 residues long. With 6 bases removed from V and 0 bases from J, the gap between germline ends came to 21 bases. This chain's CDR3 is CASSGLITSTLSYNEQFF. In DNA, the CDR3 is TGTGCCAGCAGCGGGCTGATCACTAGCACACTCTCCTACAATGAGCAGTTCTTC.

This clone was observed at least ten times. The rearrangement uses TRBV3-1 (or the pseudogene TRBV3-2) and TRBJ1-2; D is unresolved. The CDR3 has 12 residues. Germline V CDR1 and CDR2: LGHDT, YNNKEL (reference sequence). V gave up 8 bases and J gave up 2 bases, with 9 bases separating them. The CDR3 DNA is TGTGCCAGCCGTGGGGAGAACTATGGCTACACCTTC. Translation gives CASRGENYGYTF.